This record covers a single T cell receptor (beta chain). What this receptor recognizes is not known. No base qualities exist here, and no much larger clone lies one base off it. Collaborating institutions collected whole blood in K2EDTA tubes following their own protocols. Collaborator samples were shipped for TCRbeta analysis as frozen whole blood, isolated PBMCs, or DNA extracted from either sample type. TCRbeta CDR3 regions were amplified from genomic DNA by means of the immunoSEQ Assay, a bias-controlled multiplex PCR. As for how the authors treated the data: The number of nucleated cells in each sample was estimated from the amplification of reference gene primers within the assay. To quantify the absolute abundance of each unique TCRbeta CDR3 rearrangement, sequence reads were collapsed and filtered. Productive Simpson clonality was computed per sample as the square root of Simpson's diversity index over productive rearrangements. TCRdb retrieved this table from immuneACCESS and kept in-frame rearrangements only. Not all clones are present; in checked studies, unresolved V genes account for under half, and no reason is known for the remainder. The V and J calls and clone size were taken over from that table, and D and trimming were inferred from the DNA. A total of 35,000 to 50,000 clones appear in this sample, more than 70% of them only once. Jointly, the top ten make up about 4% of the sample.

The data derive from a study of blood T cell repertoires in COVID-19 (dated by TCRdb to 2020 to 2022). Regarding the complete study: Collaborator samples came from the United States, Italy and Spain and covered acute and convalescent phases of COVID-19. Sample metadata almost always included a de-identified subject ID, COVID-19 status, age in years and sex. The repertoires were released in a freely available public database meant as a resource for research on the immune response to SARS-CoV-2. The material from the prospective study consisted of cDNA or gDNA derived from T cells, B-cell-depleted T cells, or PBMCs. Where available, HLA class I and class II types were taken from metadata supplied by the sample provider and were not determined by assay-based typing. The samples were drawn from the first 160 participants of the ongoing ImmuneRACE study and from about 1,200 subjects provided by 6 global collaborators. Subjects who had been exposed to COVID-19, were actively infected with it, or had recovered from it provided the deeply sampled blood TCRbeta repertoires that made up the dataset. Study-level results and caveats: The amount of clinical and demographic metadata varied by source and participant and was provided uncurated.

The sample comprised peripheral blood. The source of this sequence is a woman in her 70s with acute or convalescent COVID-19.

The CDR3 has the sequence CASSLGTGGTLSTEAFF. The bases are TGTGCCAGCAGCTTAGGGACAGGGGGTACTTTGAGCACTGAAGCTTTCTTT. The sequence joins TRBV7-8 to TRBJ1-1; TRBD1 aligns with 10 central bases. V has 1 base trimmed and J has 4 bases trimmed; junction bases matching no gene number 9. Reading the germline V gene gives CDR1 SGHVS and CDR2 FQNEAQ. The CDR3 spans 17 residues, from the cysteine through the phenylalanine. CDR3 DNA is the only sequence kept; it has 51 bases, read in frame from the first base. With all but the CDR3 taken from the reference TRBV7-8 and TRBJ1-1 genes, the full variable domain is: GAGVSQSPRYKVAKRGQDVALRCDPISGHVSLFWYQQALGQGPEFLTYFQNEAQLDKSGLPSDRFFAERPEGSVSTLKIQRTQQEDSAVYLCASSLGTGGTLSTEAFFGQGTRLTVV.